This T cell receptor (beta chain) was found in a study of blood T cell repertoires in COVID-19. Across the whole study: The United States, Italy and Spain provided the acute and convalescent COVID-19 samples. Nucleic acid was either cDNA or gDNA, and it came from T cells, B-cell-depleted T cells, or PBMCs.

Original processing methods: Cell counts per sample came from amplifying reference gene primers. Sequencing was performed with immunoSEQ multiplex PCR; in TCRdb, only in-frame clones are kept and a portion is missing. The V and J calls and the clone size are those of that table, but D and trimming were determined from the DNA. The table includes approximately 240,000 clones, around four fifths detected once. V gave up 3 bases and J gave up 4 bases; unmatched junction bases: 11. CDR3 size: 16 residues. In germline, CDR1 is SEHNR, CDR2 FQNEAQ (reference sequence). The clonotype comes from a woman aged 40 to 50 with active or convalescent COVID-19. Material: peripheral blood. The chain uses TRBV7-9 and TRBJ1-2, with 7 bases aligning to TRBD1. For the CDR3, the DNA is TGTGCCAGCAGCTTTTTGGACAGGTCGGAGAGCTATGGCTACACCTTC. Translated, it gives CASSFLDRSESYGYTF.